One sample yielded the 20 T cell receptor beta chains listed below, sequenced in a study of blood T cell repertoires in COVID-19. Only in-frame clones appear in the TCRdb table, and some are missing; sequencing was by immunoSEQ multiplex PCR. Of about 330,000 clones in the sample, about 92% were seen once. Sequencing input: PBMCs or T cells enriched from blood (not recorded which). The receptors here all came from a woman in her thirties who had recovered from COVID-19.

J is TRBJ1-2 and V is TRBV19, with 9 positions matching TRBD1. The germline CDR1 and CDR2 sequences are LNHDA and SQIVND (reference sequence). Losses at the gene ends were 10 bases for V and 7 bases for J; bases not matched to a gene: 13. The CDR3 has 14 amino acids. CDR3 sequence reads: CAIETGTGRSGYTF. CDR3 nucleotide sequence: TGTGCCATAGAAACCGGGACAGGGAGGAGTGGCTACACCTTC.

This chain uses TRBV5-5 with TRBJ1-2, with TRBD1 matching 9 bases. Trimming at V came to 5 bases and at J to 4 bases, leaving 18 bases not matched to a gene. The CDR3 length is 18 residues. CDR1 is SGHKS, CDR2 YYEKEE, per germline (reference sequence). The CDR3 here is CASSSRAPTGGAGYGYTF. The CDR3 DNA reads TGTGCCAGCAGTTCAAGGGCGCCCACAGGGGGCGCTGGCTATGGCTACACCTTC.

The CDR3 DNA reads as TGCGCCAGCGGTTTCTCCGACAGAAAAGAGACCCAGTACTTC. Translated: CASGFSDRKETQYF. V is TRBV5-1 and J is TRBJ2-5, with D perhaps matching TRBD1 (5 bases). The length of the CDR3 is 14 residues. Germline assignment: CDR1 SGHRS and CDR2 YFSETQ. V lost 7 bases and J lost 3, with 16 bases in between.

The V call is TRBV29-1, the J call TRBJ2-1, with no clear D. Germline lookup yields CDR1 SQVTM and CDR2 ANQGSEA. The CDR3 is 13 residues long. V lost 2 bases and J 7 bases, leaving 12 bases between the germline ends. This chain's CDR3 is CSVEKATSNEQFF. The CDR3 DNA reads as TGCAGCGTTGAAAAAGCGACTTCGAATGAGCAGTTCTTC.

The V and J genes are TRBV27 and TRBJ2-1; the match to TRBD2 covers 11 bases. This CDR3 contains 15 residues. Germline V gene data show CDR1 as MNHEY and CDR2 as SMNVEV (reference sequence). The junction had 6 bases not matched to a gene; V was cut back by 3 bases and J by 8 bases. The CDR3 protein is CASSFPGLAAHEQFF. DNA of the CDR3: TGTGCCAGCAGTTTCCCGGGACTAGCGGCCCATGAGCAGTTCTTC.

The chain is built from TRBV6-5 and TRBJ1-5; TRBD1 agrees at 10 bases. V was clipped by 6 bases and J by 6 bases; unmatched bases: 8. The CDR3 has 15 residues. CDR1 is MNHEY and CDR2 is SVGAGI in the germline V gene. In DNA, the CDR3 is TGTGCCAGCAGGCGACAGGGGGCGCGTAGTCAGCCCCAGCATTTT. Amino acids: CASRRQGARSQPQHF.

This chain links TRBV28 with TRBJ1-1, with 10 nucleotides matching TRBD1. Germline CDR1 MDHEN, CDR2 SYDVKM. The V and J ends lost 11 bases and 4 bases, in that order; junction bases with no gene match: 16. The CDR3 sequence is 16 residues long. CDR3: CAVETGGDGVGTEAFF. The DNA of the CDR3 is TGTGCCGTCGAGACAGGGGGCGACGGCGTTGGCACTGAAGCTTTCTTT.

The chain links TRBV12-1 to TRBJ2-7; the table assigns TRBD1, which was not confirmed against the DNA. TRBV12-1 is a pseudogene. The CDR3 length is 13 residues. CDR3 loop: CAKVGARGYEQYF. The CDR3, as DNA: TGTGCCAAGGTGGGGGCACGAGGATACGAGCAGTACTTC.

The rearrangement links TRBV24-1 to TRBJ1-2; D not certain. Germline V CDR1 and CDR2: KGHDR, SFDVKD. There are 13 residues in the CDR3. The V end lost 3 bases, the J end lost 4 bases, and 8 bases lay between the germline ends. The CDR3 reads CATSDGPTYGYTF. The CDR3 DNA is TGTGCCACCAGTGATGGGCCGACCTATGGCTACACCTTC.

This clone was counted once. This sequence joins TRBV5-4 and TRBJ2-7, with TRBD2 matching over 15 bases. Germline V gene sequence: CDR1 SGHNT, CDR2 YYREEE (reference sequence). The CDR3 contains 15 residues. The ends lost 3 bases at V and 4 bases at J; junction bases unmatched: 2. CDR3 DNA: TGTGCCAGCAGCTGGGGGACTAGCGGGGGGTACGAGCAGTACTTC. Amino acid sequence: CASSWGTSGGYEQYF.

The V and J genes are TRBV27 and TRBJ2-7; TRBD1 matches at 10 bases. Germline V CDR1 and CDR2: MNHEY, SMNVEV (reference sequence). Trimming cost V 8 bases and J 6 bases; bases outside gene matches: 4. CDR3 size: 12 residues. The CDR3 loop reads CASLGQGGEQYF. The CDR3 DNA follows: TGTGCCAGCCTCGGACAGGGGGGCGAGCAGTACTTC.

V usage is TRBV6-5 and J usage is TRBJ2-3, with 13 bases that match TRBD2. The CDR3 sequence is 16 residues long. After removal of 4 bases from V and 7 bases from J, the junction contained 8 bases not matched to a gene. In germline, CDR1 is MNHEY, CDR2 SVGAGI. CDR3 sequence (DNA): TGTGCCAGCAGTTTGACTAGCGGGGGGAGGGTGAATACGCAGTATTTT. The encoded protein is CASSLTSGGRVNTQYF.

The gene calls are TRBV2 and TRBJ2-7; TRBD1 agrees at 7 bases. The CDR3 runs to 14 residues. The junction had 8 bases not matched to a gene; V was cut back by 6 bases and J by 3 bases. CDR1 and CDR2 from the germline V gene are SNHLY and FYNNEI. The CDR3 protein is CASRTSGQSYEQYF. The CDR3 DNA reads TGTGCCAGCAGGACTTCGGGACAGAGCTACGAGCAGTACTTC.

The chain carries TRBV3-1 (or the pseudogene TRBV3-2) and TRBJ2-7; 9 bases agree with TRBD1. This CDR3 region has 14 residues. V lost 1 base to trimming and J lost 5 bases; unmatched junction nucleotides: 3. The germline gives CDR1 LGHDT, CDR2 YNNKEL (reference sequence). The CDR3 reads CASSQGTGVHEQYF. CDR3 DNA sequence: TGTGCCAGCAGCCAAGGGACAGGGGTCCACGAGCAGTACTTC.

The chain combines TRBV6-5 with TRBJ2-7, with D unclear. Trimming pared 6 bases from V and 4 bases from J, leaving 16 bases between. Germline V lookup: CDR1 MNHEY, CDR2 SVGAGI. CDR3 length: 14 amino acids. CDR3 DNA: TGTGCCAGCAGGATAGATCCGGGTAGTTACGAGCAGTACTTC. Residues: CASRIDPGSYEQYF.

This chain joins TRBV10-3 and TRBJ2-2; 7 bases line up with TRBD1. J gave up 4 bases and V 11 bases, and 7 bases lay outside the gene matches. The CDR3 is 13 amino acids. Germline lookup yields CDR1 ENHRY and CDR2 SYGVKD. The CDR3 loop reads CAFRQGITGELFF. The CDR3 DNA is TGTGCCTTTCGACAGGGAATCACCGGGGAGCTGTTTTTT.

Notes on this clone: The sample has other DNA sequences that encode this CDR3 too. The chain links TRBV27 to TRBJ1-1, with unresolved D. This CDR3 is built from 13 residues. Germline loops: CDR1 MNHEY, CDR2 SMNVEV (reference sequence). Trimming shortened V by 3 bases and J by 4 bases, and 9 bases separated the two germline ends. The chain's CDR3 is CASSFGGGTEAFF. Here the CDR3 DNA reads TGTGCCAGCAGTTTTGGCGGCGGCACTGAAGCTTTCTTT.

The rearrangement joins TRBV7-9 to TRBJ1-1, with TRBD1 as a possible D gene (5 bases). Trimming pared 5 bases from V and 5 bases from J, leaving 24 bases between. The CDR3 is 17 residues long. The V gene's germline CDR1 is SEHNR and CDR2 FQNEAQ (reference sequence). The CDR3 sequence is CASSPFRGVSERTEAFF. The CDR3 nucleotides read TGTGCCAGCAGCCCATTCCGGGGGGTTTCGGAACGGACTGAAGCTTTCTTT.

The V call is TRBV4-3, the J call TRBJ1-2, with 11 positions matching TRBD1. V was clipped by 0 bases and J by 4 bases; unmatched bases: 1. CDR1 is LGHNA and CDR2 is YSLEER in the germline V gene. The CDR3 is made up of 15 amino acids. The CDR3 nucleotides read TGCGCCAGCAGCCAAGATGGACAGGGGGCCTATGGCTACACCTTC. This translates into CASSQDGQGAYGYTF.

V and J are TRBV27 and TRBJ1-1; D not certain. The CDR3 extends over 14 amino acids. The V and J ends lost 6 bases and 3 bases respectively, with 14 bases between them. CDR1 and CDR2 (germline): MNHEY, SMNVEV (reference sequence). The CDR3 nucleotides are TGTGCCAGCAGATTGATAGGAGGGCACACTGAAGCTTTCTTT. Encoded protein: CASRLIGGHTEAFF.